What follows is one T cell receptor beta chain and its context. This sample was taken from a study of Ad26.COV2.S vaccination and SARS-CoV-2 variants. Study in general: The authors gave Ad26.COV2.S intramuscularly, either once or twice 56 days apart.

Looked up from germline, CDR1 is MDHEN and CDR2 is SYDVKM. V lost 7 bases, J lost 0 bases, and 19 bases lay in between. This CDR3 is 18 amino acids long. Treatment meaning: about 20 received Ad26.COV2.S at low or high dose, single or two shots; several received placebo; per-sample allocation not given. The study sampled participants on day 63 after the first vaccine or placebo injection. Recruitment in Boston yielded a donor of adult age, 18-55 years. The vaccine delivered Wuhan-strain SARS-CoV-2 spike through an Ad26 vector. TCRdb's table, derived via immunoSEQ multiplex PCR, lists solely in-frame clones and lacks some. In the table there are 350,000 to 500,000 clones, roughly 88% of which are singletons.

The chain joins TRBV28 to TRBJ2-6; D is possibly TRBD1 (6 bases). Sequences were derived from peripheral blood, sampled in a trial of Ad26.COV2.S vaccine versus placebo. The sequence derives from a person between 18 and 60 years old who received the Ad26.COV2.S COVID-19 vaccine or a placebo. In DNA form, the CDR3 reads TGTGCCAGCACCAGTCGATGGGGGCGCATCTCTGGGGCCAACGTCCTGACTTTC. Encoded protein: CASTSRWGRISGANVLTF.